The 18 T cell receptor beta chains presented below share a single source sample, sequenced in a study of monozygotic twins with inflammatory bowel disease. Reprocessing the 5' RACE reads, TCRdb reports a single entry for every CDR3 protein and omits DNA. The sample holds fewer than 200,000 distinct CDR3 sequences. Sequenced input: blood. These receptor sequences come from a human donor with ulcerative colitis or Crohn's disease, or a healthy co-twin of an affected twin (not recorded which).

The chain employs TRBV14 and TRBJ1-1. The germline V gene has CDR1 SGHDN and CDR2 FVKESK. This CDR3 comprises 15 residues. CDR3: CASSQEGRGGTEAFF.

The chain recombines TRBV5-1 with TRBJ1-2; TCRdb's D gene call, TRBD1, goes unchecked for lack of DNA. The CDR3 has 14 residues. CDR1 and CDR2 from the germline V gene are SGHRS and YFSETQ. The CDR3 sequence: CASGLIQGNYGYTF.

The chain joins TRBV7-2 to TRBJ1-5. The CDR3 extends over 14 amino acids. In germline, CDR1 is SGHTA, CDR2 FQGNSA. The CDR3: CASSLVGSDQPQHF.

The chain has TRBV23-1 and TRBJ2-7. TRBV23-1 is an open reading frame whose function is uncertain. CDR3 length equals 15 residues. The CDR3 reads CASSRSVSGPHEQYF.

The rearrangement links TRBV5-1 to TRBJ1-1; TCRdb selects TRBD1, and the lack of DNA leaves this call unchecked. Germline loops: CDR1 SGHRS, CDR2 YFSETQ. There are 14 residues in the CDR3. The CDR3 loop reads CASSTGDGNTEAFF.

The chain is built from TRBV29-1 and TRBJ2-2; the D call from TCRdb, TRBD1, cannot be confirmed without DNA. The CDR3 is 14 residues long. Per the germline V gene, CDR1 is SQVTM and CDR2 is ANQGSEA. The CDR3 loop reads CSVLWTPRTGELFF.

J is TRBJ2-7 and V is TRBV5-1. This CDR3 has 14 amino acids. CDR1 SGHRS and CDR2 YFSETQ come from the germline V gene. The CDR3 reads CASSWGLTRGEQYF. Filled out from reference TRBV5-1 and TRBJ2-7, the complete variable domain reads KAGVTQTPRYLIKTRGQQVTLSCSPISGHRSVSWYQQTPGQGLQFLFEYFSETQRNKGNFPGRFSGRQFSNSRSEMNVSTLELGDSALYLCASSWGLTRGEQYFGPGTRLTVT.

This chain uses TRBV6-5 with TRBJ2-5. The germline V gene encodes CDR1 MNHEY and CDR2 SVGAGI. The CDR3 runs 15 residues. CDR3 loop: CASSSLRKTGETQYF.

The chain uses TRBV6-1 and TRBJ1-4; TCRdb selects TRBD1, and the lack of DNA leaves this call unchecked. The germline CDR1 and CDR2 sequences are MNHNS and SASEGT. This CDR3 is built from 16 residues. The CDR3 sequence: CASRTGTRVTNEKLFF.

The chain is built from TRBV5-1 and TRBJ2-7; absent DNA, TCRdb's TRBD2 call cannot be checked. This CDR3 comprises 16 residues. Germline V CDR1 and CDR2: SGHRS, YFSETQ. CDR3 sequence: CASSLGLGGTQHEQYF.

The V call is TRBV4-2, the J call TRBJ1-6; absent DNA, TCRdb's TRBD1 call cannot be checked. CDR1 LGHNA and CDR2 YNFKEQ come from the germline V gene. The length of the CDR3 is 16 residues. CDR3 sequence reads: CASSQDRGAYNSPLHF.

The chain has TRBV4-3 and TRBJ2-2; TCRdb's D gene call, TRBD1, goes unchecked for lack of DNA. CDR3 length: 16 amino acids. The V gene's germline CDR1 is LGHNA and CDR2 YSLEER. CDR3 loop: CASSQGTGEDTGELFF.

V is TRBV29-1 and J is TRBJ2-7. The CDR3 sequence is 12 residues long. In germline, CDR1 is SQVTM, CDR2 ANQGSEA. The CDR3: CSVGELSYEQYF.

This chain connects TRBV5-1 to TRBJ2-3; TCRdb outputs TRBD1, but without DNA this stays unchecked. Germline assignment: CDR1 SGHRS and CDR2 YFSETQ. This CDR3 has 16 residues. This chain's CDR3 is CASSFYMAGGTDTQYF.

The chain has TRBV11-1 and TRBJ1-1; no DNA is available, so the TRBD1 call from TCRdb remains unchecked. The length of the CDR3 is 15 residues. Germline CDR1 is SGHAT and CDR2 is FQDESV (reference sequence). Here the CDR3 reads CASSSTGAMNTEAFF. Looking up the rest from reference TRBV11-1 and TRBJ1-1 gives the full variable domain: EAEVAQSPRYKITEKSQAVAFWCDPISGHATLYWYRQILGQGPELLVQFQDESVVDDSQLPKDRFSAERLKGVDSTLKIQPAELGDSAMYLCASSSTGAMNTEAFFGQGTRLTVV.

The chain has TRBV7-8 and TRBJ2-7; the D call of TRBD1 rests on TCRdb alone, since no DNA is present to check it. This CDR3 comprises 15 residues. Germline CDR1 is SGHVS and CDR2 is FQNEAQ. CDR3 sequence reads: CASSYRGQDPREQYF.

The V and J genes are TRBV2 and TRBJ1-1; TCRdb indicates TRBD1, and absent DNA this call remains unverified. Germline CDR1 is SNHLY and CDR2 is FYNNEI. The CDR3 sequence is 14 residues long. The CDR3 sequence: CASSVGAMNTEAFF.

The CDR3 loop reads CASSGGTSTDTQYF. The chain links TRBV7-3 to TRBJ2-3; TCRdb lists TRBD2, though no DNA is available to test this call. This CDR3 has 14 residues. Germline lookup yields CDR1 SGHTA and CDR2 FQGTGA.